By its share, the clone carrying this T cell receptor (beta chain) is medium-sized (0.01 to 0.1%). Each TRB amplification used about 220-500 ng of genomic DNA from blood. The data originate from a study of T and B cells in COVID-19 patients. Study-level background: Peripheral blood came from COVID-19 patients with active infection or after recovery.

BIOMED2 TRB-A/B primer pools were used in multiplex TRB PCR. Using its own MiXCR run on the multiplex PCR reads, TCRdb lists one record per CDR3 protein. Of roughly 4,100 distinct CDR3 sequences in the sample, under 30% were seen once. The CDR3 is 15 residues long. Germline V gene sequence: CDR1 MNHNY, CDR2 SVGAGI (reference sequence). Trimming took off 5 bases at V and 3 bases at J, with 11 bases between the two ends. This chain joins TRBV6-6 and TRBJ1-6, with TRBD1 as a possible D gene (5 bases). The source material was blood. The TCR comes from a human donor with active COVID-19. This chain's CDR3 is CASSQGSLYNSPLHF. DNA of the CDR3: TGTGCCAGCAGTCAGGGTTCCCTCTATAATTCACCCCTCCACTTT.